This T cell receptor (beta chain) is drawn from a study of blood T cell repertoires in COVID-19 (dated by TCRdb to the early 2020s). Concerning the study at large: Samples from collaborators originated in the United States, Italy and Spain and spanned both the acute and convalescent phases of COVID-19. The prospective study material was composed of cDNA or gDNA derived from T cells, B-cell-depleted T cells, or PBMCs. Sample metadata almost always included a de-identified subject ID, COVID-19 status, age in years and sex. HLA class I and class II types, where available, came from metadata supplied by the sample provider rather than from assay-based typing. A freely available public database, intended as a resource for researchers studying the immune response to SARS-CoV-2, is where the repertoires were released. The samples were drawn from the first 160 participants of the ongoing ImmuneRACE study and from over a thousand subjects provided by 6 global collaborators. Subjects who had been exposed to COVID-19, were actively infected with it, or had recovered from it provided the deeply sampled blood TCRbeta repertoires that made up the dataset. The investigation overall reported the following: The amount of clinical and demographic metadata varied by source and participant and was provided uncurated.

The germline V gene (reference sequence) supplies CDR1 MNHNY and CDR2 SVGAGI. The V and J ends are trimmed by 3 bases and 4 bases, leaving 9 bases between them. From the cysteine through the phenylalanine, the CDR3 covers 13 amino acids. Only the CDR3 part of the read is kept: 39 bases, read in frame from the first base. TCRbeta CDR3 regions were amplified from genomic DNA by means of the immunoSEQ Assay, a bias-controlled multiplex PCR. The paper's data handling went like this. Nucleated cell counts per sample were estimated from amplification of reference gene primers within the assay. Sequence reads were collapsed and filtered to measure the absolute abundance of every unique TCRbeta CDR3 rearrangement. For each sample, productive Simpson clonality was calculated by taking the square root of Simpson's diversity index across productive rearrangements. This immuneACCESS table, as held by TCRdb, lists in-frame sequences with V and J called but not all clones. Of the missing ones, under half trace to an unresolved V gene in checked studies; the others have no known cause. V and J calls and clone size are copied from that table; D and trimming were computed from the DNA. The sample yields roughly 200,000 clones; about 80% were counted once. The ten largest make up 6.5% of the sample.

This clone showed up just once. No cognate antigen has been identified for it. Base qualities are not recorded, but no much larger clone differs from it by a single base. The sample contains more than one DNA sequence encoding this CDR3. Whole blood was collected in K2EDTA tubes by collaborating institutions according to the institutions' own protocols. For TCRbeta analysis, collaborators shipped samples in one of three forms: frozen whole blood, isolated PBMCs, or DNA extracted from either of those sample types. In this chain, TRBV6-6 is recombined with TRBJ1-1; the D segment could be TRBD1, given 5 matching bases. This receptor was obtained from a man between 65 and 85 years old with active or convalescent COVID-19. Sample: peripheral blood. Here the CDR3 is given as CASSYGGGTEAFF. The DNA sequence is as follows: TGTGCCAGCAGTTATGGGGGAGGCACTGAAGCTTTCTTT.